This passage covers 5 T cell receptor beta chains from one sample sequenced in a study of Graves' ophthalmopathy and Graves' hyperthyroidism. RNA transcripts were the source from which TCR beta CDR3 regions were amplified. First-round RT-PCR used HTBI primers; second-round multiplex PCR followed. TCRdb reanalysed the multiplex PCR reads using MiXCR and keeps one entry per CDR3 protein. The data hold 300,000 to 400,000 distinct CDR3 sequences, with roughly 15% observed a single time. The material sequenced was peripheral blood. All receptors come from an adult man with Graves' ophthalmopathy.

This clonotype was counted many times. This sequence joins TRBV7-9 and TRBJ2-5; perhaps D is TRBD1 or TRBD2 (5 bases each). Germline V gives CDR1 SEHNR, CDR2 FQNEAQ (reference sequence). V dropped 7 bases and J dropped 5 bases, with 32 bases sitting between them. CDR3 length: 19 residues. The DNA for the CDR3 is TGTGCCAGCACCCCTCTGTCTAGTGGGACCTTTTCGAGTCGGGAGACCCAGTACTTC. Protein product: CASTPLSSGTFSSRETQYF.

The table lists this clonotype with many counts. The rearrangement joins TRBV6-1 to TRBJ2-7; no firm D call. This CDR3 contains 12 residues. The V and J ends lost 4 bases and 3 bases respectively, with 7 bases between them. Germline lookup yields CDR1 MNHNS and CDR2 SASEGT. The CDR3, as DNA: TGTGCCAGCAGTGCCGATTTCTACGAGCAGTACTTC. The encoded protein is CASSADFYEQYF.

In its sample, this clonotype was seen many times. V is TRBV20-1 and J is TRBJ2-7; possibly TRBD2 for D (6 bases). The germline gives CDR1 DFQATT, CDR2 SNEGSKA (reference sequence). V was cut by 6 bases and J by 6 bases, with 24 bases left in between. The CDR3 contains 15 residues. The CDR3 DNA follows: TGCAGTGCCACCATAGGAGCAGGAGGAGGGTTCGAGCAGTACTTC. This sequence encodes CSATIGAGGGFEQYF.

The chain is built from TRBV12-3 or TRBV12-4 and TRBJ1-2, with a tentative D call TRBD1 (5 bases). There are 13 residues in the CDR3. V lost 5 bases and J lost 14, with 21 bases in between. CDR3 region: CASSKHRTESTTF. DNA for the CDR3: TGTGCCAGCAGTAAACACAGGACGGAAAGTACGACCTTC.

This clonotype was seen ten or more times. The DNA of the CDR3 is TGTGCCAGCAGTTCAGGAGGACGGACGACCGGGGAGCTGTTTTTT. Encoded protein: CASSSGGRTTGELFF. The chain has TRBV28 and TRBJ2-2; possibly TRBD2 for D (5 bases). V was cut by 4 bases and J by 5 bases, with 14 bases left in between. The germline V gene encodes CDR1 MDHEN and CDR2 SYDVKM. The length of the CDR3 is 15 residues.